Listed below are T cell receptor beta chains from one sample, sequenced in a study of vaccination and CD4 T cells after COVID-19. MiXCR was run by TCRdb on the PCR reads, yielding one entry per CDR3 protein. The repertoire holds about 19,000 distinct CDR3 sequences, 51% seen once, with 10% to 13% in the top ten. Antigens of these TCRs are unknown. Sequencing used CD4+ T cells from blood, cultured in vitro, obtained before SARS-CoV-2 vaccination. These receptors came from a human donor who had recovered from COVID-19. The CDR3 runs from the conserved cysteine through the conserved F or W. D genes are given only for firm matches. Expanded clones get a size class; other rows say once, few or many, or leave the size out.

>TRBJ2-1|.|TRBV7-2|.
TGTGCCAGCAGCTCCTCGGGACTCCTACCGGGGGACAATGAGCAGTTCTTC
CASSSSGLLPGDNEQFF
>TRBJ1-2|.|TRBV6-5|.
TGTGCCAGCAGTTATGGACGGCTGGACTATGGCTACACCTTC
CASSYGRLDYGYTF
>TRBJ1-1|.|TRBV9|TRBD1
TGTGCCAGCAGCCCTCATTATGACCCGGACAGGGGGCCGTACACTGAAGCTTTCTTT
CASSPHYDPDRGPYTEAFF
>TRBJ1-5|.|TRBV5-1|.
TGCGCCAGCAGGCCATCGTGGGGATCAGACCAGCCCCAGCATTTT
CASRPSWGSDQPQHF
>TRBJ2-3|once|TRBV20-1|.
TGCAGTGCTAGAAAAGCGTTCAGCACAGATACGCAGTATTTT
CSARKAFSTDTQYF
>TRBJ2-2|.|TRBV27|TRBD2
TGTGCCAGCAGTTTCTGGACTAGCGGGAGAGGGGAGCTGTTTTTT
CASSFWTSGRGELFF
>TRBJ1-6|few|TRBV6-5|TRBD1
TGTGCCAGCAGTTACACACAGGGGGCCAATTCACCCCTCCACTTT
CASSYTQGANSPLHF
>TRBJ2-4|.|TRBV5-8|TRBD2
TGTGCCAGCAGTTTCCCGCTAGCGGGAGGGGACATTCAGTACTTC
CASSFPLAGGDIQYF
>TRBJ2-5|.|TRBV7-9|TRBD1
TGTGCCAGCAGCCCGGGGACAGGGGGCAAAAGATTACAAGAGACCCAGTACTTC
CASSPGTGGKRLQETQYF
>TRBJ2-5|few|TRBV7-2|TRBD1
TGTGCCAGCAGCCGAACCGGGACAGAAGAGACCCAGTACTTC
CASSRTGTEETQYF
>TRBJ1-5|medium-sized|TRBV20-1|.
TGCAGTGCTAGAGATATGAGCTATAGCAATCAGCCCCAGCATTTT
CSARDMSYSNQPQHF
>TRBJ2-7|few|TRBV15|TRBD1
TGTGCCACCAGCAGATCTGCGGGGGACAGGGGCCGATACGAGCAGTACTTC
CATSRSAGDRGRYEQYF
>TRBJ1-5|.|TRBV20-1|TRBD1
TGCAGTGCTAGCAGGACAGGGCCAAAGCCCCAGCATTTT
CSASRTGPKPQHF
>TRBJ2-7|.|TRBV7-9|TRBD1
TGTGCCAGCAGCCATCCGGGACAGGGTTACGAGCAGTACTTC
CASSHPGQGYEQYF
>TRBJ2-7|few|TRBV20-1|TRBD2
TGCAGTGCTAGACTAGCGGAGTACGAGCAGTACTTC
CSARLAEYEQYF
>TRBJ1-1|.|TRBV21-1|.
TGTGCCAGCAGCAAAGTCAAAGGGGGTCTTATGAACACTGAAGCTTTCTTT
CASSKVKGGLMNTEAFF
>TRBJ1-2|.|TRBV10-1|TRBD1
TGCGCCAGCAGTGGATACTCCGGGACAGGGGGCCGTAGCTACACCTTC
CASSGYSGTGGRSYTF
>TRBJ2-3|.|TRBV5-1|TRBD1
TGCGCCAGCAGCTTGGGCCCGACAGGGTCTAGCACAGATACGCAGTATTTT
CASSLGPTGSSTDTQYF
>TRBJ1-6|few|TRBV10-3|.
TGTGCCATCAGTGAGTGGGGCCAGGCGTCCCTCCACTTT
CAISEWGQASLHF
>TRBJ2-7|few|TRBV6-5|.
TGTGCCAGCAGTTACTCACTACCGGGCTGGGACTACGAGCAGTACTTC
CASSYSLPGWDYEQYF
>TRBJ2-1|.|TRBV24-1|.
TGTGCCACCAGTGACCTGGAGGCCCCCTCCTACAATGAGCAGTTCTTC
CATSDLEAPSYNEQFF
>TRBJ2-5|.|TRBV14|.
TGTGCCAGCAGCCAAGTTCTGGTTCAAGAGACCCAGTACTTC
CASSQVLVQETQYF
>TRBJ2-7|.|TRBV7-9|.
TGTGCCAGCGAGGGTTACGAGCAGTACTTC
CASEGYEQYF
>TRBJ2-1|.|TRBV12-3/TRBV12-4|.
TGTGCCAGCAGTCCCAGGCCCGGGACTCTCCATCCCTACAATGAGCAGTTCTTC
CASSPRPGTLHPYNEQFF
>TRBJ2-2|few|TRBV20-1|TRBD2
TGCAGTGCTGGAGGACTAGCGGGATCCGGGGAGCTGTTTTTT
CSAGGLAGSGELFF
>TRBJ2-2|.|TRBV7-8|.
TGTGCCAGCAGCTTAGGCGAGAGCGACACCGGGGAGCTGTTTTTT
CASSLGESDTGELFF
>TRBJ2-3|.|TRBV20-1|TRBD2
TGCAGTGCTAGTCTAGCGGGAGCTTCTTCACAGGATACGCAGTATTTT
CSASLAGASSQDTQYF
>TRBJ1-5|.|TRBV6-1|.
TGTGCCAGCAGCAGACAGGGCAATCAGCCCCAGCATTTT
CASSRQGNQPQHF
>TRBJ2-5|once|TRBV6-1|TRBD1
TGTGCCAGCAGTCCCAGGGACAGGGATTTTGGAGAGACCCAGTACTTC
CASSPRDRDFGETQYF
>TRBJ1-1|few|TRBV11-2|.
TGTGCCAGCAGCTTAGAGGGCATAACTGAAGCTTTCTTT
CASSLEGITEAFF
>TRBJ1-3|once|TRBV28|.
TGTGCCAGCAGTGGCGGGGGTTGGGGATCTGGAAACACCATATATTTT
CASSGGGWGSGNTIYF
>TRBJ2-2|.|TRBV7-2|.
TGTGCCAGCAGCCGAACCTGGGTGACCGGGGAGCTGTTTTTT
CASSRTWVTGELFF
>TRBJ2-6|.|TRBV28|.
TGTGCCAGCAGTGCCGGGGGCTCTGGGGCCAACGTCCTGACTTTC
CASSAGGSGANVLTF
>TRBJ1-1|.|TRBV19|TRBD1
TGTGCCAGCTACAGGGGGCGTGAGACTGAAGCTTTCTTT
CASYRGRETEAFF
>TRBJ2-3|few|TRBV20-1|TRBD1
TGCAGTGCTAGAAGGCTAGGACAGGGGACCACAGATACGCAGTATTTT
CSARRLGQGTTDTQYF
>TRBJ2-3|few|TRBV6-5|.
TGTGCCAGCAGTTACGGGGTGTTGGACACAGATACGCAGTATTTT
CASSYGVLDTDTQYF
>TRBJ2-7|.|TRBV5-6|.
TGTGCCAGCAGCGGGTACCCCGGACAGGGTTTTAGCGGGTATGAGCAGTACTTC
CASSGYPGQGFSGYEQYF
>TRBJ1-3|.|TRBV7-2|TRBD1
TGTGCCAGCAGCTTCCAGGGGGCCTCTGGAAACACCATATATTTT
CASSFQGASGNTIYF
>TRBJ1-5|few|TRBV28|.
TGTGCCAGCAAGGGGCCATCGGAGCCCCAGCATTTT
CASKGPSEPQHF
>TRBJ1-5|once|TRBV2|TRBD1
TGTGCCAGCATATGGGACAGGTATAGCAATCAGCCCCAGCATTTT
CASIWDRYSNQPQHF
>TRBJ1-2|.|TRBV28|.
TGTGCCAGCAGTTACAGGGAATATGGCTACACCTTC
CASSYREYGYTF